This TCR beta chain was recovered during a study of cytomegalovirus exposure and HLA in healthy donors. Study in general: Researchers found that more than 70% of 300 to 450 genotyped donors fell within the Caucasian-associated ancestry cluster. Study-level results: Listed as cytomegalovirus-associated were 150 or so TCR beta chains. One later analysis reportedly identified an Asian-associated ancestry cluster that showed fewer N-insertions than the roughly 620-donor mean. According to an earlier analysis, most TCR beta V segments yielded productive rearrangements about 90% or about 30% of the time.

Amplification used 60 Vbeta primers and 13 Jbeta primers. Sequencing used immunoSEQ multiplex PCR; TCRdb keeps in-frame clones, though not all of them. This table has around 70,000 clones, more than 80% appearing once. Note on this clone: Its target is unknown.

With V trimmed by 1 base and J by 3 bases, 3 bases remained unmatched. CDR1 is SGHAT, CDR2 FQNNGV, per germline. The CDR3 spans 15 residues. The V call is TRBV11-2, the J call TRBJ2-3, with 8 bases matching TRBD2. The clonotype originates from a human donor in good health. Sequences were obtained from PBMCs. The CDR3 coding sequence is TGTGCCAGCAGCTTAGCAGCGGGGGTTACAGATACGCAGTATTTT. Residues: CASSLAAGVTDTQYF.